This TCR beta chain was captured by sequencing in a study of blood T cells in healthy people across ages. This clonotype was counted many times. Primers used in a second PCR of roughly 6 to 12 cycles were a sample-barcoded 5' primer and a J-beta primer mix. TCRdb re-called the 5' RACE reads through MiXCR, storing one row per CDR3 protein. The table includes roughly 680,000 distinct CDR3 sequences, around 50% detected once. V lost 6 bases to trimming and J lost 0 bases, with 13 bases between them. Per germline, CDR1 DFQATT and CDR2 SNEGSKA (reference sequence). CDR3 size: 14 residues. The clonotype was recovered from a woman of 80 years or more in good health. The chain recombines TRBV20-1 with TRBJ2-3; D unclear. Sequences were obtained from blood. CDR3 region: CSAHPDLSTDTQYF. The CDR3 DNA follows: TGCAGTGCCCACCCGGACCTGAGCACAGATACGCAGTATTTT.